One sample yielded the 10 T cell receptor beta chains listed below, sequenced in a study of blood T cell repertoires in COVID-19. Using immunoSEQ multiplex PCR, the repertoire was profiled, and TCRdb retains in-frame clones only, with some absent. The data contain 200,000 to 300,000 clones, 70% to 90% of them singletons. Sequencing was carried out using peripheral blood. These receptors were taken from a woman aged 60-70 years with active or convalescent COVID-19.

The table lists this clone with a few counts. The chain joins TRBV4-1 to TRBJ2-7; 9 bases are a match to TRBD2. The CDR3 sequence is 15 residues long. J was trimmed by 4 bases and V by 2 bases; bases with no gene match: 6. CDR1 and CDR2 (germline): MGHRA, YSYEKL. CDR3 amino acids: CASSQRGLAEYEQYF. The CDR3 bases are TGCGCCAGCAGCCAAAGGGGACTAGCTGAGTACGAGCAGTACTTC.

V is TRBV28 and J is TRBJ2-2; D gene uncertain. Trimming removed 3 bases at V and 7 bases at J, with 9 bases between. There are 13 residues in the CDR3. Germline V lookup: CDR1 MDHEN, CDR2 SYDVKM. CDR3 amino acids: CASSFPSNGELFF. CDR3 DNA: TGTGCCAGCAGTTTCCCAAGCAACGGGGAGCTGTTTTTT.

The chain has TRBV3-1 (or the pseudogene TRBV3-2) and TRBJ2-1; 10 positions agree with TRBD2. Germline V lookup: CDR1 LGHDT, CDR2 YNNKEL (reference sequence). Germline trimming cut 0 bases from V and 13 bases from J; bases unmatched to any gene: 12. The CDR3 has 16 residues. CDR3: CASSQEGLAGDGPQFF. The CDR3 bases are TGTGCCAGCAGCCAAGAAGGGCTAGCGGGAGACGGCCCTCAGTTCTTC.

This sequence joins TRBV18 and TRBJ2-7; TRBD1 matches at 7 bases. CDR3 length equals 15 residues. Germline trimming cut 3 bases from V and 1 base from J; bases unmatched to any gene: 6. Germline V gives CDR1 KGHSH, CDR2 LQKENI. The CDR3 DNA is TGTGCCAGCTCACCTGGGACAGACCCTTCCTACGAGCAGTACTTC. Protein sequence: CASSPGTDPSYEQYF.

The chain carries TRBV7-9 and TRBJ2-6; no definite D call. V lost 2 bases and J 3 bases, leaving 8 bases between the germline ends. The CDR3 runs 15 residues. CDR1 and CDR2 (germline): SEHNR, FQNEAQ (reference sequence). The CDR3 protein is CASSLYIVGANVLTF. The CDR3 nucleotides are TGTGCCAGCAGCTTATACATTGTTGGGGCCAACGTCCTGACTTTC.

The V and J genes are TRBV10-1 and TRBJ1-1; D not certain. Germline V gene lookup returns CDR1 WNHNN and CDR2 SYGVQD (reference sequence). V was clipped by 4 bases and J by 0 bases, with 12 bases between them. The CDR3 consists of 15 residues. CDR3 region: CASSASRQMNTEAFF. DNA for the CDR3: TGCGCCAGCAGTGCGTCGAGACAAATGAACACTGAAGCTTTCTTT.

Regarding this clone: A junction end diverges from the germline sequence, so it may reflect a read error. This sequence joins TRBV27 and TRBJ2-1; the match to TRBD1 covers 11 bases. CDR1 is MNHEY and CDR2 is SMNVEV in the germline V gene (reference sequence). This CDR3 has 13 amino acids. The CDR3 reads CASSFSPGDRGVF. In nucleotides, the CDR3 is TGTGCCAGCAGTTTTTCGCCGGGGGACAGGGGGGTCTTC.

The chain carries TRBV9 and TRBJ2-7; 10 bases map to TRBD1. In germline, CDR1 is SGDLS, CDR2 YYNGEE. This CDR3 spans 14 amino acids. Unmatched junction bases numbered 2, after V lost 2 bases and J lost 3 bases. This chain's CDR3 is CASSVGTGVYEQYF. For the CDR3, the DNA is TGTGCCAGCAGCGTCGGGACAGGGGTCTACGAGCAGTACTTC.

This chain connects TRBV11-2 to TRBJ2-7, with 10 bases matching TRBD2. Trimming cost V 0 bases and J 3 bases; bases outside gene matches: 5. CDR1 is SGHAT and CDR2 is FQNNGV in the germline V gene. This CDR3 spans 16 amino acids. CDR3 coding DNA: TGTGCCAGCAGCTTAGATTGGGAGCGGGAGGGCTACGAGCAGTACTTC. Translated, it gives CASSLDWEREGYEQYF.

The CDR3 sequence: CASSISGVTGELFF. The CDR3 bases are TGTGCCAGTAGTATCTCGGGGGTCACCGGGGAGCTGTTTTTT. The V gene is TRBV19, the J gene TRBJ2-2; tentative D call: TRBD2 (6 bases). Germline loops: CDR1 LNHDA, CDR2 SQIVND (reference sequence). Trimming stripped 3 bases from V and 4 bases from J, with 9 bases between. The CDR3 has 14 residues.